Listed here are 25 T cell receptor beta chains from one sample, sequenced in a study of blood T cell repertoires in COVID-19. TCRdb's table, derived via immunoSEQ multiplex PCR, lists solely in-frame clones and lacks some. The sample lists under 150,000 clones; 90% were seen once. Sequencing was performed on peripheral blood. Receptors originate from a woman in her forties or fifties with acute or convalescent COVID-19.

Concerning this clone itself: The final CDR3 position lacks the conserved phenylalanine or tryptophan, pointing to a likely read error. The DNA is omitted, as the CDR3 cannot be located on it reliably, and the CDR3 follows TCRdb's listing. The chain has TRBV5-6 and TRBJ2-7; the D call of TRBD1 is as the table states it, not checked on the DNA. The CDR3 has 14 amino acids, counting both end residues. In germline, CDR1 is SGHDT, CDR2 YYEEEE. CDR3 region: CASSLGWDSGQELG.

The chain joins TRBV11-2 to TRBJ1-1, with 8 bases fitting TRBD1. Losses at the gene ends were 2 bases for V and 6 bases for J; bases not matched to a gene: 14. The V gene's germline CDR1 is SGHAT and CDR2 FQNNGV. This CDR3 contains 17 residues. CDR3: CASSLIVGDRRLSEAFF. The CDR3 DNA follows: TGTGCCAGCAGCTTAATAGTTGGGGACAGGCGGTTATCTGAAGCTTTCTTT.

This rearrangement joins TRBV18 to TRBJ1-2, with TRBD1 matching 8 bases. The junction had 13 bases not matched to a gene; V was cut back by 6 bases and J by 4 bases. The CDR3 is 16 residues long. The germline gives CDR1 KGHSH, CDR2 LQKENI. The chain's CDR3 is CASSGESSGGFYGYTF. Here the CDR3 DNA reads TGTGCCAGCTCTGGAGAATCTTCAGGGGGCTTCTATGGCTACACCTTC.

V and J are TRBV7-9 and TRBJ1-1; weak D call: TRBD1 (5 bases). The CDR3 is 15 amino acids. CDR1 and CDR2 from the germline V gene are SEHNR and FQNEAQ (reference sequence). Trimming shortened V by 0 bases and J by 4 bases, and 12 bases separated the two germline ends. Written as DNA, the CDR3 is TGTGCCAGCAGCTTAGCGCGGGTGGGGGGCACTGAAGCTTTCTTT. Translation gives CASSLARVGGTEAFF.

V is TRBV6-4 and J is TRBJ1-5, with a possible D match to TRBD1 (5 bases). The length of the CDR3 is 13 residues. CDR1 MRHNA and CDR2 SNTAGT come from the germline V gene. The V gene lost 5 bases and the J gene lost 7 bases, with 12 bases spanning the gap. The CDR3 DNA reads as TGTGCCAGCAGTTTTGGGGCCGGGCAGCCCCAGCATTTT. It specifies CASSFGAGQPQHF.

This chain links TRBV28 with TRBJ1-1, with TRBD1 matching 9 bases. The CDR3 has 13 residues. The ends lost 2 bases at V and 10 bases at J; junction bases unmatched: 5. Germline CDR1 MDHEN, CDR2 SYDVKM. This CDR3 reads CASSLTGGLAAFF. CDR3 in DNA: TGTGCCAGCAGTTTAACAGGGGGCTTAGCAGCTTTCTTT.

The chain employs TRBV7-9 and TRBJ1-5, with D unclear. Germline CDR1 SEHNR, CDR2 FQNEAQ (reference sequence). This CDR3 spans 14 amino acids. V dropped 1 base and J dropped 1 base, with 5 bases sitting between them. DNA of the CDR3: TGTGCCAGCAGCTTAGACACCAGCAATCAGCCCCAGCATTTT. It yields the protein CASSLDTSNQPQHF.

V gene TRBV6-4 combines with J gene TRBJ2-7; TRBD2 matches 7 bases. Per germline, CDR1 MRHNA and CDR2 SNTAGT. The CDR3 is 15 amino acids. The V and J ends lost 2 bases and 0 bases, in that order; junction bases with no gene match: 4. The CDR3 is CASSDPGRFSYEQYF. The CDR3 DNA sequence: TGTGCCAGCAGTGACCCCGGGAGGTTCTCCTACGAGCAGTACTTC.

V gene TRBV28 combines with J gene TRBJ1-6; no firm D call. The V gene lost 5 bases and the J gene lost 0 bases, with 11 bases spanning the gap. This CDR3 comprises 16 residues. Germline V lookup: CDR1 MDHEN, CDR2 SYDVKM. The CDR3 nucleotides are TGTGCCAGCAGTGGCCTTGCTAGCTCCTATAATTCACCCCTCCACTTT. Residues: CASSGLASSYNSPLHF.

The chain links TRBV7-3 to TRBJ2-2; no reliable D call. Germline CDR1 reads SGHTA; CDR2 reads FQGTGA. This CDR3 is built from 15 residues. Trimming left V 0 bases short and J 6 bases short, with 11 bases between. The CDR3 sequence: CASSLTFLSSGELFF. The CDR3 DNA follows: TGTGCCAGCAGCTTAACGTTCTTATCTTCCGGGGAGCTGTTTTTT. Looking up the rest from reference TRBV7-3 and TRBJ2-2 gives the full variable domain: GAGVSQTPSNKVTEKGKYVELRCDPISGHTALYWYRQSLGQGPEFLIYFQGTGAADDSGLPNDRFFAVRPEGSVSTLKIQRTERGDSAVYLCASSLTFLSSGELFFGEGSRLTVL.

The chain has TRBV19 and TRBJ1-3; D gene unclear. The V end lost 0 bases, the J end lost 0 bases, and 3 bases lay between the germline ends. The CDR3 spans 14 residues. Germline loops: CDR1 LNHDA, CDR2 SQIVND (reference sequence). The CDR3, as DNA: TGTGCCAGTAGTATAGAGAGCTCTGGAAACACCATATATTTT. This gives the protein CASSIESSGNTIYF. The variable domain in full, completed from reference TRBV19 and TRBJ1-3, reads DGGITQSPKYLFRKEGQNVTLSCEQNLNHDAMYWYRQDPGQGLRLIYYSQIVNDFQKGDIAEGYSVSREKKESFPLTVTSAQKNPTAFYLCASSIESSGNTIYFGEGSWLTVV.

This sequence joins TRBV7-8 and TRBJ1-2; 9 bases match TRBD1. Per the germline V gene, CDR1 is SGHVS and CDR2 is FQNEAQ. CDR3 size: 17 residues. V was clipped by 3 bases and J by 4 bases; unmatched bases: 12. The CDR3 region is CASSLEQGAILSYGYTF. The DNA of the CDR3 is TGTGCCAGCAGCTTGGAACAGGGGGCGATTCTTAGCTATGGCTACACCTTC.

CDR3 residues: CASSHLIQGEGQETQYF. The CDR3 bases are TGCGCCAGCAGCCATCTTATACAGGGGGAAGGGCAAGAGACCCAGTACTTC. The chain employs TRBV4-3 and TRBJ2-5; TRBD1 matches 8 bases. Unmatched junction bases numbered 11, after V lost 3 bases and J lost 2 bases. CDR3 length: 17 residues. Germline assignment: CDR1 LGHNA and CDR2 YSLEER.

There are a few counts of this clone. The CDR3 spells CATPPRDRAANYGYTF. DNA for the CDR3: TGTGCCACCCCCCCCCGGGACAGGGCAGCTAACTATGGCTACACCTTC. The chain uses TRBV2 and TRBJ1-2; 9 bases are a match to TRBD1. Per the germline V gene, CDR1 is SNHLY and CDR2 is FYNNEI. The CDR3 is made up of 16 amino acids. V dropped 10 bases and J dropped 0; count of bases not matched to a gene: 12.

This rearrangement joins TRBV3-1 (or the pseudogene TRBV3-2) to TRBJ1-3; TRBD1 might be the D (5 bases). V was pared by 5 bases and J by 0 bases, with 14 bases between. Germline lookup yields CDR1 LGHDT and CDR2 YNNKEL (reference sequence). This CDR3 spans 16 amino acids. In DNA, the CDR3 is TGTGCCAGCAGCAAGACAGTATTAGTCTCTGGAAACACCATATATTTT. Its protein is CASSKTVLVSGNTIYF.

The genes are TRBV3-1 (or the pseudogene TRBV3-2) and TRBJ2-3, with 8 bases that match TRBD1. The J segment lost 1 base and the V segment lost 4 bases, leaving 7 bases of the junction unmatched. Germline CDR1 LGHDT, CDR2 YNNKEL (reference sequence). The CDR3 spans 16 residues. CDR3 amino acids: CASSPIGQGGTDTQYF. CDR3 sequence (DNA): TGTGCCAGCAGCCCTATCGGACAGGGTGGCACAGATACGCAGTATTTT.

The chain couples TRBV3-1 (or the pseudogene TRBV3-2) to TRBJ2-5, with TRBD2 matching over 10 bases. With V trimmed by 0 bases and J by 6 bases, 4 bases remained unmatched. CDR1 is LGHDT, CDR2 YNNKEL, per germline (reference sequence). This CDR3 region has 15 residues. CDR3 nucleotides: TGTGCCAGCAGCCAAGATCCACTAGCGGGGCAGACCCAGTACTTC. Its translation is CASSQDPLAGQTQYF.

The genes are TRBV10-2 and TRBJ1-2; 8 bases map to TRBD1. Germline-derived CDR1 and CDR2 are WSHSY and SAAADI. This CDR3 is 15 amino acids long. V trimming: 9 bases; J trimming: 3 bases; junction bases outside the gene matches: 12. CDR3 coding DNA: TGCGCCAGTAACCCCGGGACAGGTGTATACTATGGCTACACCTTC. Amino acids: CASNPGTGVYYGYTF.

The V call is TRBV29-1, the J call TRBJ1-4, with D possibly TRBD1 on 5 matching bases. Germline CDR1 reads SQVTM; CDR2 reads ANQGSEA. The V and J ends lost 6 bases and 3 bases respectively, with 17 bases between them. The length of the CDR3 is 15 residues. CDR3: CSVEQEGSANEKLFF. The CDR3 nucleotides are TGCAGCGTAGAACAGGAGGGGAGTGCTAATGAAAAACTGTTTTTT.

The J gene is TRBJ1-2, the V gene TRBV6-2 or TRBV6-3; maybe TRBD1 (6 bases). This CDR3 comprises 14 residues. V lost 5 bases to trimming and J lost 3 bases, with 13 bases between them. Germline CDR1 MNHEY, CDR2 SVGEGT. Here the CDR3 reads CASSPPDRYYGYTF. CDR3 nucleotide sequence: TGTGCCAGCAGTCCCCCGGACAGATACTATGGCTACACCTTC.

Here the CDR3 reads CASNDGRFHSGNTIYF. In nucleotides, the CDR3 is TGTGCCAGCAACGATGGCAGGTTCCACTCTGGAAACACCATATATTTT. J is TRBJ1-3 and V is TRBV7-9, with unresolved D. The V gene's germline CDR1 is SEHNR and CDR2 FQNEAQ (reference sequence). This CDR3 spans 16 amino acids. Trimming shortened V by 7 bases and J by 0 bases, and 16 bases separated the two germline ends.

The chain is built from TRBV7-2 and TRBJ1-2; D perhaps matches TRBD1 (6 bases). This CDR3 has 18 amino acids. Germline-derived CDR1 and CDR2 are SGHTA and FQGNSA. V was shortened by 0 bases and J by 5 bases, with 22 bases between the two germline ends. CDR3 nucleotides: TGTGCCAGCAGCTTAGCAATGACGACAGGCGCTTTCTCTTATGGCTACACCTTC. Translation gives CASSLAMTTGAFSYGYTF.

The chain combines TRBV15 with TRBJ2-7; 7 bases agree with TRBD1. The V segment lost 6 bases and the J segment 5 bases; nucleotides outside the gene matches: 10. Germline V gene lookup returns CDR1 LNHNV and CDR2 YYDKDF (reference sequence). The CDR3 runs to 14 residues. The CDR3 protein is CATRDRAFSDEQYF. CDR3 DNA sequence: TGTGCCACCAGAGACAGGGCGTTTTCTGACGAGCAGTACTTC.

V gene TRBV30 combines with J gene TRBJ1-6; D remains unclear. V lost 5 bases, J lost 11 bases, and 19 bases lay in between. This CDR3 contains 14 residues. The germline V gene encodes CDR1 GTSNPN and CDR2 SVGIG (reference sequence). This CDR3 is CAWELVQEGTPLHF. CDR3 nucleotides: TGTGCCTGGGAGCTCGTTCAAGAGGGAACACCCCTCCACTTT.

This chain links TRBV2 with TRBJ1-4; the D gene is possibly TRBD1 (5 bases). Looked up from germline, CDR1 is SNHLY and CDR2 is FYNNEI. The CDR3 consists of 13 residues. Trimming stripped 7 bases from V and 5 bases from J, with 11 bases between. The CDR3 DNA reads TGTGCCAGCACTGTGAGACAGAATGAAAAACTGTTTTTT. Amino acid sequence: CASTVRQNEKLFF.